This T cell receptor (beta chain) was identified during a study of blood T cell repertoires in COVID-19. Looking at the study overall: The study drew acute and convalescent COVID-19 samples from the United States, Italy and Spain.

Methods used by the authors: Scientists estimated how many nucleated cells there were by amplifying reference gene primers. Method: immunoSEQ multiplex PCR; TCRdb's copy keeps in-frame clones and lacks some. The D gene and trimming were derived from the DNA, and the V and J assignments and clone size from that table. The data contain about 260,000 clones, around 84% of them singletons. The CDR3 spans 17 residues. Germline lookup yields CDR1 SGHTA and CDR2 FQGTGA. The J segment lost 1 base and the V segment lost 0 bases, leaving 5 bases of the junction unmatched. This sequence was found in a man aged 60 to 75 with acute or convalescent COVID-19. The V gene is TRBV7-3, the J gene TRBJ2-2; 7 positions agree with TRBD1. The specimen was peripheral blood. Written as DNA, the CDR3 is TGTGCCAGCAGCTTAACGGCCGGACAGGTGAACACCGGGGAGCTGTTTTTT. Its protein product is CASSLTAGQVNTGELFF.